Listed below are T cell receptor beta chains from one sample, sequenced in a study of siplizumab effects on memory and regulatory T cells. The assay was immunoSEQ multiplex PCR, and TCRdb's table has in-frame clones only and misses some. The sample contains 98,000 or so clones, nearly 95% of which appear only once. The specimen was Tregs sorted from blood. All receptors derive from a human donor in good health. CDR3s include the opening cysteine and the closing phenylalanine or tryptophan. The D gene is left open where the match is weak. A clone size is listed for some rows: how often the clone was seen (once, few, many), or a class if it is expanded.

cdr3_nt cdr3_aa clone_size j_call d_call v_call
TGTGCCAGCAGTGAGGACTTTTACTCTGGAAACACCATATATTTT CASSEDFYSGNTIYF NA TRBJ1-3 NA TRBV2
TGCGCCAGCAGCTTGGTGGGGACTGCGAACACTGAAGCTTTCTTT CASSLVGTANTEAFF once TRBJ1-1 NA TRBV5-1
TGCGCCAGCAGCTTGGAGGCAGGGGCAGATACGCAGTATTTT CASSLEAGADTQYF NA TRBJ2-3 NA TRBV5-1
TGCAGCTCCTCCGGGGATACGCAGTATTTT CSSSGDTQYF NA TRBJ2-3 NA TRBV20-1
TGCAGTGCTAGGGTGCGATACGAGCAGTACTTC CSARVRYEQYF NA TRBJ2-7 NA TRBV20-1
TGTGCCAGCAGTTACAATGGGATCGGGCCCAGACCTGAAGCTTTCTTT CASSYNGIGPRPEAFF once TRBJ1-1 NA TRBV28
TGTGCCAGCACCTTGGACAGACAGGGCATGGGCTATGGCTACACCTTC CASTLDRQGMGYGYTF once TRBJ1-2 TRBD1 TRBV5-5
TGTGCCAGCAGCACTGGACTAGCGGGGGCCTCGGGGAATACGCAGTATTTT CASSTGLAGASGNTQYF NA TRBJ2-3 TRBD2 TRBV7-3
TGTGCCAACCAGGGACGGGGGGCCGGTGAAAAACTGTTTTTT CANQGRGAGEKLFF NA TRBJ1-4 NA TRBV5-8
TGTGCCCCGGGGTCGGGGGCGGGCACCGGGGAGCTGTTTTTT CAPGSGAGTGELFF NA TRBJ2-2 NA TRBV15
TGTGCTAGCAGCTTACGGTTGGGGTACCCTGAGCAGTTCTTC CASSLRLGYPEQFF NA TRBJ2-1 NA TRBV7-7
TGTGCCAGCAGTCGGCGCGACCTACCGGACAGTGAGCAGTTCTTC CASSRRDLPDSEQFF NA TRBJ2-1 NA TRBV2
TGTGCCAGCAAGGAGGGGTTGGGGTACCAAGAGACCCAGTACTTC CASKEGLGYQETQYF once TRBJ2-5 NA TRBV5-4
TGTGCCAGCAGCTTTGGGGGCTCCTACGAGCAGTACTTC CASSFGGSYEQYF NA TRBJ2-7 NA TRBV7-6
TGCGCCAGCAGCTTGGGAGGACAGGGAACTCAGCCCCAGCATTTT CASSLGGQGTQPQHF NA TRBJ1-5 TRBD1 TRBV5-1
TGTGCCAGCAGTGAAGCGGGACGGGGTGGCTACACCTTC CASSEAGRGGYTF NA TRBJ1-2 NA TRBV6-1
TGTGCCAGCAGCGTAGAACCTGGGAGCTCCTACGAGCAGTACTTC CASSVEPGSSYEQYF NA TRBJ2-7 NA TRBV9
TGTGCCAGCAGCTTAGATCAGACCGGACTTGTCACAGATACGCAGTATTTT CASSLDQTGLVTDTQYF NA TRBJ2-3 NA TRBV7-2
TGCAGTGCTAGATCAGTCGGGGAGCTGTTTTTT CSARSVGELFF NA TRBJ2-2 NA TRBV20-1
TGTGCCAGCAGCCCCGGAAGCGGGGCGACCTACGAGCAGTACTTC CASSPGSGATYEQYF once TRBJ2-7 TRBD2 TRBV9
TGCGCCAGCAGTGAGGGGTTCTCCTACGAGCAGTACTTC CASSEGFSYEQYF NA TRBJ2-7 NA TRBV10-2
TGCGCCAGCAGCTTAGAGGGGGCGAGCTCCTACAATGAGCAGTTCTTC CASSLEGASSYNEQFF NA TRBJ2-1 TRBD1 TRBV5-1
TGCGCCAGCAGCCCCGGGGGGGCCTACAATGAGCAGTTCTTC CASSPGGAYNEQFF NA TRBJ2-1 TRBD2 TRBV4-1
TGTGCCAGTAGAACAGGGGGCGCTTCGGGCGAGCAGTACTTC CASRTGGASGEQYF NA TRBJ2-7 TRBD1 TRBV19
TGCGCCAGCAGCTCCGTTACTAACTATGGCTACACCTTC CASSSVTNYGYTF NA TRBJ1-2 NA TRBV5-1
TGTGCCAGTAGCCTCAGGGGCAGCACAGATACGCAGTATTTT CASSLRGSTDTQYF NA TRBJ2-3 NA TRBV19
TGTGCCAGCAGTATGAACAGGGATTACACTGAAGCTTTCTTT CASSMNRDYTEAFF NA TRBJ1-1 NA TRBV6-6
TGTGCCAGCAGTTTGGGAGGGGGCCACACCGGGGAGCTGTTTTTT CASSLGGGHTGELFF NA TRBJ2-2 NA TRBV28
TGTGCCAGCAGTGAGGGACTAGCGGGAGGATGGTCCGGGGAGCTGTTTTTT CASSEGLAGGWSGELFF NA TRBJ2-2 TRBD2 TRBV2
TGTGCCAGCAGAAGGGCGGGGGGGGAGACCCAGTACTTC CASRRAGGETQYF NA TRBJ2-5 TRBD2 TRBV6-6
TGTGCCCGCGACGGTCTAGCGGGCACCGGGGAGCTGTTTTTT CARDGLAGTGELFF NA TRBJ2-2 TRBD2 TRBV30
TGTGCCAGCAGTTATCGACCCGGGACTGAAGCTTTCTTT CASSYRPGTEAFF NA TRBJ1-1 NA TRBV6-5
TGTGCCACCTCCCCCCGCCAGGGGCCCTACGAGCAGTACTTC CATSPRQGPYEQYF NA TRBJ2-7 NA TRBV19
TGTGCCAGCAGCTTAGCCCCAGGACCCATGAACACTGAAGCTTTCTTT CASSLAPGPMNTEAFF once TRBJ1-1 NA TRBV11-1
TGTGCCAGCAGCTTAACAGGGCCAGCTAACTATGGCTACACCTTC CASSLTGPANYGYTF NA TRBJ1-2 NA TRBV7-2
TGTGCCAGCAGCTTAGGTCGGACTAGCGGGAGGGCCGAGAAGACCCAGTACTTC CASSLGRTSGRAEKTQYF NA TRBJ2-5 TRBD2 TRBV7-2
TGCGCCAGCAGCCCCGTAGTACTAGCGGGAGGAACGTACCAAGAGACCCAGTACTTC CASSPVVLAGGTYQETQYF NA TRBJ2-5 TRBD2 TRBV5-1
TGTGCCAGCAGCTTATCAACTAGAGCGCAGTTCTTC CASSLSTRAQFF NA TRBJ2-1 NA TRBV7-9
TGTGCCCTCCGGGACACCTATAATTCACCCCTCCACTTT CALRDTYNSPLHF NA TRBJ1-6 NA TRBV10-3
TGTGCCTGGAGTGACCGGGACCGCAACAATGAGCAGTTCTTC CAWSDRDRNNEQFF NA TRBJ2-1 NA TRBV30
TGTGCCAGCAGTGCCTCAGGTCGGAACACTGAAGCTTTCTTT CASSASGRNTEAFF once TRBJ1-1 NA TRBV6-5
TGTGCCAGCAGCTTAGGGCACATGAACACTGAAGCTTTCTTT CASSLGHMNTEAFF NA TRBJ1-1 NA TRBV7-2
TGTGCCATCAGTACTACAGGGACAGTTAATTCACCCCTCCACTTT CAISTTGTVNSPLHF NA TRBJ1-6 TRBD1 TRBV10-3
TGCGCCAGCAGCCGGGACAGGGGCTGGGCAAATGAGCAGTTCTTC CASSRDRGWANEQFF NA TRBJ2-1 TRBD1 TRBV5-1
TGTGCCAGCAGTTTATCCCTCCCGACAGATACGCAGTATTTT CASSLSLPTDTQYF NA TRBJ2-3 NA TRBV27
TGTGCCAGCTCACACCAGGGGGCTTTAGAGACCCAGTACTTC CASSHQGALETQYF NA TRBJ2-5 TRBD1 TRBV18
TGCGCCAGCAGCTTGGTCGGGCCCGAGAATGAGCAGTTCTTC CASSLVGPENEQFF NA TRBJ2-1 NA TRBV5-1
TGCGCCAGCAGCCCCGGAACTAGCGGGGGGCGCACAGATACGCAGTATTTT CASSPGTSGGRTDTQYF NA TRBJ2-3 TRBD2 TRBV5-1
TGCGCCAGCAGCCCACCGGGACAACACTTC CASSPPGQHF NA TRBJ2-7 NA TRBV4-1
TGTGCCATCAGTCGGACAGGCATTAATGAAAAACTGTTTTTT CAISRTGINEKLFF NA TRBJ1-4 TRBD1 TRBV10-3
TGTGCCAGCAGTGAATCGGGACTGGGTGCAGATACGCAGTATTTT CASSESGLGADTQYF NA TRBJ2-3 NA TRBV6-4
TGTGCCACCTCACAGGCGTTTAATGAAAAACTGTTTTTT CATSQAFNEKLFF NA TRBJ1-4 NA TRBV15
TGTGCCAGCAGTCGTTCGATAACCTCTGGAAACACCATATATTTT CASSRSITSGNTIYF NA TRBJ1-3 NA TRBV6-5
TGTGCCAGCAGCGTAGGGCTGAGGCAGCCCCAGCATTTT CASSVGLRQPQHF NA TRBJ1-5 NA TRBV9
TGTGCCAGCAGCTCCCTTTTTTTCCAAGAGACCCAGTACTTC CASSSLFFQETQYF NA TRBJ2-5 NA TRBV5-6
TGTGCCAGCAGCTTAGTAGGGACTAGCGGGGGCGGCTACACAGATACGCAGTATTTT CASSLVGTSGGGYTDTQYF NA TRBJ2-3 TRBD2 TRBV7-6
TGCGCCAGCAGCACCCCAAGGGGGCTAGCGGGTCCGAGCTCCTACAATGAGCAGTTCTTC CASSTPRGLAGPSSYNEQFF NA TRBJ2-1 NA TRBV4-1
TGTGCCAGCACCTCGGACAGGGGCTATGGCTACACCTTC CASTSDRGYGYTF NA TRBJ1-2 TRBD1 TRBV7-9
TGTGCCAGCAGCCGGACTCAGGGTAGTAGCGGGAGGGCCCTGAACGAGCAGTACTTC CASSRTQGSSGRALNEQYF NA TRBJ2-7 TRBD2 TRBV11-2